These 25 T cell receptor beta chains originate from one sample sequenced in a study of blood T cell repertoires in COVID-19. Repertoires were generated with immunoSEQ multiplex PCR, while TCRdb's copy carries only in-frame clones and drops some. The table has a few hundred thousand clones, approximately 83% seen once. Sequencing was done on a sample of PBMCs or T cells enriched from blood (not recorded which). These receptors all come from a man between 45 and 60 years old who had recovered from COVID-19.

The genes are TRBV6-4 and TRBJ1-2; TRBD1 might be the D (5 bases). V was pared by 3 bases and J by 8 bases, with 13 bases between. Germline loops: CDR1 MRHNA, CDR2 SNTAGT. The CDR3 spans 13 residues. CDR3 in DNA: TGTGCCAGCAGTGATTCAGGGTCAGGCGGCTACACCTTC. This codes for CASSDSGSGGYTF.

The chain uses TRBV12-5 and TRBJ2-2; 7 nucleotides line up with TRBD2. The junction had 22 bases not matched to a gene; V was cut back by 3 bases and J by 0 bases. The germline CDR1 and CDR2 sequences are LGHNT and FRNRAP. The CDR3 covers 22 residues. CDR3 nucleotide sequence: TGTGCTAGTGGTTTCTTTTTGGGAGGGTTCGGTGGACTAACAGCGAACACCGGGGAGCTGTTTTTT. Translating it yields CASGFFLGGFGGLTANTGELFF.

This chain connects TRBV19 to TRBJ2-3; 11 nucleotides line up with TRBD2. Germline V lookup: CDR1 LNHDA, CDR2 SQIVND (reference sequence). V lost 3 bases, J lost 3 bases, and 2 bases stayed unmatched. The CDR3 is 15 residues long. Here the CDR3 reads CASSISGGGTDTQYF. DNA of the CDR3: TGTGCCAGTAGTATTAGCGGGGGGGGGACAGATACGCAGTATTTT.

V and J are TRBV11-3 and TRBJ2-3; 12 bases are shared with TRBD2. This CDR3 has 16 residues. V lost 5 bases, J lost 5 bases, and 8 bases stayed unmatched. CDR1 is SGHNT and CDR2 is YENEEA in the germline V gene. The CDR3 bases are TGTGCCAGCAGCCGGGCTAGCGGGGGGGCTCGAGATACGCAGTATTTT. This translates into CASSRASGGARDTQYF.

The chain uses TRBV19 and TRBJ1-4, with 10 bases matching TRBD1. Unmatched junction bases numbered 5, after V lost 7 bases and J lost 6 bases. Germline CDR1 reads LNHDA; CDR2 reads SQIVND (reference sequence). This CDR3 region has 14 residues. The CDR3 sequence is CASNRQGADEKLFF. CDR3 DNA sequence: TGTGCCAGTAATCGACAGGGGGCTGATGAAAAACTGTTTTTT. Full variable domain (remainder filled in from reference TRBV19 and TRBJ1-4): DGGITQSPKYLFRKEGQNVTLSCEQNLNHDAMYWYRQDPGQGLRLIYYSQIVNDFQKGDIAEGYSVSREKKESFPLTVTSAQKNPTAFYLCASNRQGADEKLFFGSGTQLSVL.

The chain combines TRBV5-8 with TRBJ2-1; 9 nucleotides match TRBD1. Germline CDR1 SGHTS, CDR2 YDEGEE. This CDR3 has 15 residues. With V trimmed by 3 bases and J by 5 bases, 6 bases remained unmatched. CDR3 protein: CASSSPGTGNNEQFF. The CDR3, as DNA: TGTGCCAGCAGCTCCCCCGGGACAGGGAACAATGAGCAGTTCTTC.

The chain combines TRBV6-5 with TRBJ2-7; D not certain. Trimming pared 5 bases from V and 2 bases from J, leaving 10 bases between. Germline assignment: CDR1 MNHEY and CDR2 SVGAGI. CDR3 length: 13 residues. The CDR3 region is CASSPQTPYEQYF. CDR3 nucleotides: TGTGCCAGCAGTCCACAGACCCCCTACGAGCAGTACTTC.

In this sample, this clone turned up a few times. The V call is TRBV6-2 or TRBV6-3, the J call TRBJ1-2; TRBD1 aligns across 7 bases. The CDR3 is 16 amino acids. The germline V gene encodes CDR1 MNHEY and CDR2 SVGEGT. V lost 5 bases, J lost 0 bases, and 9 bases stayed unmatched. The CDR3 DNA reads TGTGCCAGCAGTCCAGTGACAGGGCGAGCTAACTATGGCTACACCTTC. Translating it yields CASSPVTGRANYGYTF.

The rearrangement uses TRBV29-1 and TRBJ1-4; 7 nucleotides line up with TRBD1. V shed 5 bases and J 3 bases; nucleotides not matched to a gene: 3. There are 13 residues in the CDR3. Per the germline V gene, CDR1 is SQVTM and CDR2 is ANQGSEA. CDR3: CSVRGTANEKLFF. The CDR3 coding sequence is TGCAGCGTTAGGGGGACAGCTAATGAAAAACTGTTTTTT.

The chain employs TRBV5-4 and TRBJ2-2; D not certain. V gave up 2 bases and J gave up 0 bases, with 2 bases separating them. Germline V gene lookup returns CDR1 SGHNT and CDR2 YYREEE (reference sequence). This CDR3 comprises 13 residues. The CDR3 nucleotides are TGTGCCAGCAGCTTCGCGAACACCGGGGAGCTGTTTTTT. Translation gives CASSFANTGELFF.

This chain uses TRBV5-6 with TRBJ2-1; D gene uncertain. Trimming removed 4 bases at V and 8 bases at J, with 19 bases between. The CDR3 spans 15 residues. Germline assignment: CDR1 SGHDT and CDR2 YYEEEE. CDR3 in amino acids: CASSGWAPSLDEQFF. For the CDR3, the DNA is TGTGCCAGCAGCGGGTGGGCTCCCTCCCTGGATGAGCAGTTCTTC.

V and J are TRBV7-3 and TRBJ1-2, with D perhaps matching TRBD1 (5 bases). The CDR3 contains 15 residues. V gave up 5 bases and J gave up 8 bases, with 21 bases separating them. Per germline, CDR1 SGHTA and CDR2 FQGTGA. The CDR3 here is CASSPSGATGEGYTF. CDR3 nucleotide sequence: TGTGCCAGCAGCCCGAGTGGGGCGACTGGGGAAGGCTACACCTTC.

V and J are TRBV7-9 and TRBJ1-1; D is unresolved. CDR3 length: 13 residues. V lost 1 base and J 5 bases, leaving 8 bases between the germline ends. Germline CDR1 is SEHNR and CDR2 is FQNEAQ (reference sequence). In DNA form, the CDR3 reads TGTGCCAGCAGCTTAGGGGTACAGACTGAAGCTTTCTTT. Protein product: CASSLGVQTEAFF.

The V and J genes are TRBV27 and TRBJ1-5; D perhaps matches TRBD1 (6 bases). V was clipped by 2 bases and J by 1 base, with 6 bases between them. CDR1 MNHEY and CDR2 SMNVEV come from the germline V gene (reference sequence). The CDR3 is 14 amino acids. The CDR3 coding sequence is TGTGCCAGCAGTTTAGGACAGAGCAATCAGCCCCAGCATTTT. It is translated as CASSLGQSNQPQHF.

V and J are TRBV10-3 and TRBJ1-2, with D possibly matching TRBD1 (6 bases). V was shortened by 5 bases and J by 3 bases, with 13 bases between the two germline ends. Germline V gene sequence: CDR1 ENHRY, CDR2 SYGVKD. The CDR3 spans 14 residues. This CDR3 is CAISKQGGDYGYTF. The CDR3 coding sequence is TGTGCCATCAGTAAACAGGGTGGGGACTATGGCTACACCTTC.

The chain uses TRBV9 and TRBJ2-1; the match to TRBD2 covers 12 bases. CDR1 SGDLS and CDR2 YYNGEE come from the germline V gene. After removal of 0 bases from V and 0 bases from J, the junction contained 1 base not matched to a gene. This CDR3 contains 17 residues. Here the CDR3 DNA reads TGTGCCAGCAGCGTAGGACTAGCGGGGGTCTCCTACAATGAGCAGTTCTTC. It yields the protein CASSVGLAGVSYNEQFF.

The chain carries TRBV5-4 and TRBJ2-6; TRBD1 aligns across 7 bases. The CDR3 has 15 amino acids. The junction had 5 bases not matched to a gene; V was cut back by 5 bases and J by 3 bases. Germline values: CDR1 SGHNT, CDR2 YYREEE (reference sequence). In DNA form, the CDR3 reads TGTGCCAGCAGGCACAGGGGCTTTGGGGCCAACGTCCTGACTTTC. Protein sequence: CASRHRGFGANVLTF.

CDR3 loop: CASSLSGSGATEAFF. CDR3 bases: TGTGCCAGCAGCTTATCAGGCTCTGGTGCCACTGAAGCTTTCTTT. V usage is TRBV5-6 and J usage is TRBJ1-1; D is undetermined. Deletions cut 2 bases from V and 4 bases from J, with 15 bases between. Germline-derived CDR1 and CDR2 are SGHDT and YYEEEE. This CDR3 contains 15 residues.

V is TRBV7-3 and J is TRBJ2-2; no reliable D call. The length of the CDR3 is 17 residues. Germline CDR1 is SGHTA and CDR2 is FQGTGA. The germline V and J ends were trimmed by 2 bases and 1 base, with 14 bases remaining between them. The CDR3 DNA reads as TGTGCCAGCAGCTTATCTCTCAGGCAGTGGAACACCGGGGAGCTGTTTTTT. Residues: CASSLSLRQWNTGELFF.

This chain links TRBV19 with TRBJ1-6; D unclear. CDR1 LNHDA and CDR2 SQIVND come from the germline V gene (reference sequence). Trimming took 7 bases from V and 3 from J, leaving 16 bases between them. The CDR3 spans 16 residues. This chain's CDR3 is CASKKTGSFYNSPLHF. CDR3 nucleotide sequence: TGTGCCAGTAAGAAAACGGGGTCCTTCTATAATTCACCCCTCCACTTT.

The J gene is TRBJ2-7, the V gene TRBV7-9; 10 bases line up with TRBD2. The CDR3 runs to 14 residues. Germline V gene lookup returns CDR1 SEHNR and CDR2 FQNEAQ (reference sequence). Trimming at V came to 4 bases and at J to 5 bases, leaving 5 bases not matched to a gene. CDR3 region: CASSSLAGVDEQYF. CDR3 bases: TGTGCCAGCAGCTCGCTAGCGGGAGTGGACGAGCAGTACTTC.

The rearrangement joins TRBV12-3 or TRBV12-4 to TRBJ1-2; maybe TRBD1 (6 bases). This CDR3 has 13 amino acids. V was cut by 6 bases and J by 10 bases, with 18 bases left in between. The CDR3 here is CASSPGTSYPYTF. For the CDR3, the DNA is TGTGCCAGCAGCCCAGGGACAAGCTATCCCTACACCTTC.

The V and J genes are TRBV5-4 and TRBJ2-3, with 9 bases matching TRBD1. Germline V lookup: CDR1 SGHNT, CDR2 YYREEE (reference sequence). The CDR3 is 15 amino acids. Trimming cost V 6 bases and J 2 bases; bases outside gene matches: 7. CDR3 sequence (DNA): TGTGCCAGCACCCCAAGGACAGGGGCCACAGATACGCAGTATTTT. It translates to CASTPRTGATDTQYF.

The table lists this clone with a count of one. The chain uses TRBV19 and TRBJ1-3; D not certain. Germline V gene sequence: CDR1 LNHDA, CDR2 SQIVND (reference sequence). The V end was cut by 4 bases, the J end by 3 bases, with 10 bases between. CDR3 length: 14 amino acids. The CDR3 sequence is CASSTLVSGNTIYF. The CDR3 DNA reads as TGTGCCAGTAGTACCCTCGTTAGTGGAAACACCATATATTTT.

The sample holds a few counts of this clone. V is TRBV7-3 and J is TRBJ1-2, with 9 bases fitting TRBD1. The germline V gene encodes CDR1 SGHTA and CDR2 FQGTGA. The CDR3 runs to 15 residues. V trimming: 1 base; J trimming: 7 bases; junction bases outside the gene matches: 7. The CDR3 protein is CASSLSGTGISGYTF. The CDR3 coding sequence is TGTGCCAGCAGCTTAAGTGGGACAGGGATTTCTGGCTACACCTTC.